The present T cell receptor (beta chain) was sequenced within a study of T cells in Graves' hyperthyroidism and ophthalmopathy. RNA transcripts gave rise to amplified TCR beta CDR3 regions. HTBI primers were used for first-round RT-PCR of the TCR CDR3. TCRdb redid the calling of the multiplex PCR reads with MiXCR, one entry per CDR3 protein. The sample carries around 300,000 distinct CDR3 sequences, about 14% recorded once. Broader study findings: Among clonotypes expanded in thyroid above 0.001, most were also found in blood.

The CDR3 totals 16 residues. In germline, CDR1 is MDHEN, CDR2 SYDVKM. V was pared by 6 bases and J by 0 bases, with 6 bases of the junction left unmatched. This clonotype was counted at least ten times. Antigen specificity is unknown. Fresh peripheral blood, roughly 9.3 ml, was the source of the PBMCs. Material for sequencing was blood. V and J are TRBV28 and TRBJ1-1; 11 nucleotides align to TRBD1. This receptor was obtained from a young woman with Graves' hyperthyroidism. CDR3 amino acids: CASRLGTGGVNTEAFF. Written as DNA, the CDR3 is TGTGCCAGCAGACTAGGGACAGGGGGGGTGAACACTGAAGCTTTCTTT.